The 27 T cell receptor beta chains below were found in one sample sequenced in a study of T cell changes during pregnancy in multiple sclerosis. The assay was immunoSEQ multiplex PCR, and TCRdb's table has in-frame clones only and misses some. The data hold 25,000 to 35,000 clones, with 80% to 90% observed a single time. The sequenced sample was CD4+ T cells from peripheral blood mononuclear cells, obtained in the second trimester of pregnancy. These receptor sequences come from a female donor with multiple sclerosis, enrolled in a pregnancy study.

The chain is built from TRBV4-1 and TRBJ1-2, with D possibly being TRBD1 (5 bases). Germline-derived CDR1 and CDR2 are MGHRA and YSYEKL. V dropped 2 bases and J dropped 8 bases, with 15 bases sitting between them. CDR3 length equals 14 residues. The CDR3 coding sequence is TGCGCCAGCAGCCAAATGGGGCAGGGCCGGGGCTACACCTTC. Its protein product is CASSQMGQGRGYTF.

The chain joins TRBV5-1 to TRBJ1-4; the D gene is possibly TRBD1 (5 bases). The V end lost 8 bases, the J end lost 2 bases, and 22 bases lay between the germline ends. Per the germline V gene, CDR1 is SGHRS and CDR2 is YFSETQ. The CDR3 loop spans 17 amino acids. The CDR3 DNA is TGCGCCAGGGGCGGGGGAAAGGGGATGGGGACTAATGAAAAACTGTTTTTT. Translated, it gives CARGGGKGMGTNEKLFF.

V gene TRBV30 combines with J gene TRBJ2-3; D is perhaps TRBD1 (6 bases). Trimming took 5 bases from V and 3 from J, leaving 12 bases between them. This CDR3 is built from 13 residues. Germline assignment: CDR1 GTSNPN and CDR2 SVGIG (reference sequence). The CDR3 coding sequence is TGTGCCTGGGAACTCAGGGGTACAGATACGCAGTATTTT. Its protein is CAWELRGTDTQYF.

Remarks on this clone: At the DNA level, this CDR3 is encoded by other sequences in the same sample as well. The rearrangement links TRBV5-1 to TRBJ1-2; 9 nucleotides match TRBD1. V lost 4 bases and J lost 2; bases outside the gene matches: 3. Germline V gene data show CDR1 as SGHRS and CDR2 as YFSETQ. This CDR3 is built from 14 residues. The CDR3 loop reads CASSLDRGNYGYTF. For the CDR3, the DNA is TGCGCCAGCAGCCTGGACAGGGGCAACTATGGCTACACCTTC.

This chain joins TRBV7-9 and TRBJ1-2, with D possibly TRBD1 on 5 matching bases. Trimming removed 11 bases at V and 2 bases at J, with 6 bases between. This CDR3 has 10 amino acids. CDR1 is SEHNR and CDR2 is FQNEAQ in the germline V gene (reference sequence). For the CDR3, the DNA is TGTGCCTCAGGGAACTATGGCTACACCTTC. Amino acids: CASGNYGYTF.

The gene calls are TRBV28 and TRBJ1-4; 9 bases align to TRBD1. With 5 bases clipped from V and 8 bases from J, the junction kept 6 bases outside the gene matches. Germline-derived CDR1 and CDR2 are MDHEN and SYDVKM. The CDR3 is 14 residues long. CDR3 coding DNA: TGTGCCAGCAGTCCCGGGACAGGGTACGAAAAACTGTTTTTT. This translates into CASSPGTGYEKLFF.

The rearrangement links TRBV28 to TRBJ1-1; no definite D call. The germline V and J ends were trimmed by 7 bases and 10 bases, with 13 bases remaining between them. From germline, CDR1 is MDHEN and CDR2 SYDVKM. This CDR3 contains 11 residues. The CDR3 DNA reads as TGTGCCAGCACCGACCCTGCGGTAGCTTTCTTT. This translates into CASTDPAVAFF.

V gene TRBV18 combines with J gene TRBJ2-6; D may be TRBD2 (7 bases). V lost 2 bases, J lost 0 bases, and 14 bases lay in between. Germline loops: CDR1 KGHSH, CDR2 LQKENI. CDR3 length: 18 amino acids. In nucleotides, the CDR3 is TGTGCCAGCTCACCAAGAGGGGGGGCCAACTCTGGGGCCAACGTCCTGACTTTC. It is translated as CASSPRGGANSGANVLTF.

The chain recombines TRBV2 with TRBJ1-5; no clear D. Trimming removed 4 bases from V and 3 bases from J, with 10 bases in between. There are 14 residues in the CDR3. Germline V gene lookup returns CDR1 SNHLY and CDR2 FYNNEI. DNA of the CDR3: TGTGCCAGCAGTGGGGAGATAGACAATCAGCCCCAGCATTTT. Amino acid sequence: CASSGEIDNQPQHF.

The chain has TRBV18 and TRBJ2-1; 10 positions agree with TRBD1. Germline lookup yields CDR1 KGHSH and CDR2 LQKENI. CDR3 length equals 15 residues. The ends lost 3 bases at V and 6 bases at J; junction bases unmatched: 5. The CDR3 DNA follows: TGTGCCAGCTCACCCGGGACAGGGGTTCGCAATGAGCAGTTCTTC. It encodes CASSPGTGVRNEQFF.

This chain connects TRBV21-1 to TRBJ1-5; TRBD1 is the table's D call, not checked against the DNA. TRBV21-1 is marked as a pseudogene. The length of the CDR3 is 17 residues. CDR3 amino acids: CASPRDRGLWGNQPQHF. The CDR3 coding sequence is TGTGCCAGCCCCAGGGACAGGGGCCTATGGGGCAATCAGCCCCAGCATTTT.

V and J are TRBV6-4 and TRBJ2-7; TRBD2 matches 14 bases. Germline V gives CDR1 MRHNA, CDR2 SNTAGT. This CDR3 has 14 residues. With 7 bases clipped from V and 2 bases from J, the junction kept 1 base outside the gene matches. The CDR3 protein is CASMTSGGAYEQYF. The CDR3 bases are TGTGCCAGCATGACTAGCGGGGGGGCCTACGAGCAGTACTTC.

This chain connects TRBV6-5 to TRBJ2-7, with 7 bases aligning to TRBD2. This CDR3 contains 14 residues. Germline-derived CDR1 and CDR2 are MNHEY and SVGAGI. The ends lost 0 bases at V and 3 bases at J; junction bases unmatched: 2. The CDR3 DNA follows: TGTGCCAGCAGTTACTCGGGAGGGGTCTACGAGCAGTACTTC. This sequence encodes CASSYSGGVYEQYF.

The CDR3 DNA reads as TGTGCCAGCAGCCCTCAAGTAACGGGGGGTTCAGATACGCAGTATTTT. It specifies CASSPQVTGGSDTQYF. The V and J genes are TRBV9 and TRBJ2-3; 7 positions match TRBD2. From germline, CDR1 is SGDLS and CDR2 YYNGEE. Unmatched junction bases numbered 12, after V lost 4 bases and J lost 4 bases. The CDR3 length is 16 residues.

The chain combines TRBV6-5 with TRBJ2-2, with TRBD1 identical over 7 bases. The CDR3 contains 15 residues. From germline, CDR1 is MNHEY and CDR2 SVGAGI. Trimming at V came to 5 bases and at J to 1 base, leaving 4 bases not matched to a gene. The chain's CDR3 is CASSMRGRNTGELFF. CDR3 coding DNA: TGTGCCAGCAGTATGAGGGGGCGGAACACCGGGGAGCTGTTTTTT.

The rearrangement uses TRBV5-1 and TRBJ2-1, with a tentative D call TRBD2 (6 bases). Germline CDR1 is SGHRS and CDR2 is YFSETQ. This CDR3 contains 17 residues. Between the trimmed V and J ends, which lost 5 bases and 9 bases, there was a span of 27 bases. This CDR3 reads CASSFTGGVSERSEQFF. Here the CDR3 DNA reads TGCGCCAGCAGTTTTACCGGCGGGGTCAGCGAAAGAAGTGAGCAGTTCTTC.

This chain connects TRBV7-6 to TRBJ1-6; 8 positions agree with TRBD1. From germline, CDR1 is SGHVS and CDR2 FNYEAQ. This CDR3 has 15 amino acids. J lost 4 bases, V lost 5 bases, and 4 bases had no gene match. The CDR3 here is CASSPGQVYNSPLHF. DNA of the CDR3: TGTGCCAGCAGCCCGGGACAGGTTTATAATTCACCCCTCCACTTT.

J is TRBJ2-1 and V is TRBV4-1; TRBD2 matches at 9 bases. The CDR3 contains 18 residues. V lost 2 bases to trimming and J lost 8 bases; unmatched junction nucleotides: 16. Germline V gene lookup returns CDR1 MGHRA and CDR2 YSYEKL. The CDR3 DNA reads as TGCGCCAGCAGCCAAACTGACTTGGGACTAGCTCTGGAGCATGAGCAGTTCTTC. Its translation: CASSQTDLGLALEHEQFF.

The chain is built from TRBV2 and TRBJ2-7, with TRBD2 matching 10 bases. Germline CDR1 is SNHLY and CDR2 is FYNNEI. This CDR3 contains 15 residues. J was trimmed by 5 bases and V by 10 bases; bases with no gene match: 14. The DNA for the CDR3 is TGTGCCACCTCTCGAGGGCTAGCGGGGGAACACGAGCAGTACTTC. Translated, it gives CATSRGLAGEHEQYF.

The chain combines TRBV12-5 with TRBJ2-6; D might be TRBD1 (5 bases). The CDR3 consists of 18 residues. The germline V gene has CDR1 LGHNT and CDR2 FRNRAP. Trimming took off 5 bases at V and 5 bases at J, with 22 bases between the two ends. The CDR3 DNA reads as TGTGCTAGTGGTCACCCTGATGCAGGACAAAGTCGGGCCAACGTCCTGACTTTC. Amino acids: CASGHPDAGQSRANVLTF.

This chain joins TRBV9 and TRBJ1-1, with TRBD1 matching over 8 bases. The ends lost 5 bases at V and 5 bases at J; junction bases unmatched: 20. The CDR3 runs to 18 residues. Looked up from germline, CDR1 is SGDLS and CDR2 is YYNGEE. The CDR3 DNA reads TGTGCCAGCAGGGCGATAGGTCGCGGGACAGGCCGCGGTACTGAAGCTTTCTTT. Its protein is CASRAIGRGTGRGTEAFF.

The chain couples TRBV18 to TRBJ2-7; D remains ambiguous. The CDR3 runs to 14 residues. The V and J ends lost 2 bases and 1 base respectively, with 9 bases between them. Germline V lookup: CDR1 KGHSH, CDR2 LQKENI. The CDR3 here is CASSPGPGSYEQYF. The CDR3, as DNA: TGTGCCAGCTCACCAGGGCCCGGATCCTACGAGCAGTACTTC.

This chain connects TRBV5-6 to TRBJ2-4; TRBD1 aligns across 7 bases. J lost 0 bases, V lost 5 bases, and 5 bases had no gene match. Germline V gene lookup returns CDR1 SGHDT and CDR2 YYEEEE. The CDR3 has 15 amino acids. The CDR3 is CASSRQGIAKNIQYF. The CDR3 bases are TGTGCCAGCAGTCGACAGGGAATAGCCAAAAACATTCAGTACTTC.

The V and J genes are TRBV7-2 and TRBJ1-2; no definite D call. The CDR3 has 15 amino acids. CDR1 is SGHTA, CDR2 FQGNSA, per germline. V was cut by 0 bases and J by 1 base, with 9 bases left in between. The CDR3 bases are TGTGCCAGCAGCTTAGCCAGAACCCTTAACTATGGCTACACCTTC. This encodes CASSLARTLNYGYTF.

The V and J genes are TRBV5-1 and TRBJ1-1, with 9 bases fitting TRBD1. There are 17 residues in the CDR3. Germline loops: CDR1 SGHRS, CDR2 YFSETQ. Trimming removed 4 bases from V and 0 bases from J; junction bases left unmatched: 10. The CDR3 is CASSIPTGGMMNTEAFF. The DNA for the CDR3 is TGCGCCAGCAGCATCCCGACAGGGGGTATGATGAACACTGAAGCTTTCTTT.

The V call is TRBV4-1, the J call TRBJ1-1; D is ambiguous. V lost 1 base, J lost 1 base, and 10 bases lay in between. Per the germline V gene, CDR1 is MGHRA and CDR2 is YSYEKL. This CDR3 spans 15 amino acids. The CDR3: CASSQAVWSNTEAFF. CDR3 nucleotides: TGCGCCAGCAGCCAAGCGGTGTGGTCGAACACTGAAGCTTTCTTT.

The chain is built from TRBV6-6 and TRBJ2-5, with no clear D. V gave up 0 bases and J gave up 3 bases, with 11 bases separating them. Germline V gene sequence: CDR1 MNHNY, CDR2 SVGAGI (reference sequence). This CDR3 spans 15 amino acids. CDR3 sequence reads: CASSYSIVGEETQYF. The CDR3 bases are TGTGCCAGCAGTTACTCGATTGTAGGAGAAGAGACCCAGTACTTC.